This T cell receptor (beta chain) is from a study of T-cell memory formation after mild COVID-19. Study in general: Most TCR clusters belonged to a single donor. Study results and caveats: A subset of responding clones appeared in pre-infection memory, suggesting cross-reactive memory joined. The study found contracting CD4+ clones mainly in CM and EM and contracting CD8+ clones in EMRA.

CDR3 size: 15 residues. The trim removed 6 bases at V and 3 bases at J, leaving 14 bases unmatched. From germline, CDR1 is DFQATT and CDR2 SNEGSKA (reference sequence). Constant-segment-primed 5'RACE gave TCR alpha and TCR beta cDNA libraries with sample barcodes and UMIs. TCRdb re-derived calls from the 5' RACE reads in MiXCR, one entry per CDR3 protein. The sample includes hundreds of thousands of distinct CDR3 sequences, roughly 18% of them seen just once. With regard to this clonotype: The target antigen is unknown.

The material sequenced was PBMCs or a T cell subset sorted from them (not recorded which). The source is an adult woman who had mild COVID-19 (a few samples of this study predate the infection). Cell type and time point are not known. The chain carries TRBV20-1 and TRBJ2-7; 7 bases match TRBD1. In DNA form, the CDR3 reads TGCAGTGCGCTAGACTCTGTAGGACAGGTCTACGAGCAGTACTTC. It codes for CSALDSVGQVYEQYF.